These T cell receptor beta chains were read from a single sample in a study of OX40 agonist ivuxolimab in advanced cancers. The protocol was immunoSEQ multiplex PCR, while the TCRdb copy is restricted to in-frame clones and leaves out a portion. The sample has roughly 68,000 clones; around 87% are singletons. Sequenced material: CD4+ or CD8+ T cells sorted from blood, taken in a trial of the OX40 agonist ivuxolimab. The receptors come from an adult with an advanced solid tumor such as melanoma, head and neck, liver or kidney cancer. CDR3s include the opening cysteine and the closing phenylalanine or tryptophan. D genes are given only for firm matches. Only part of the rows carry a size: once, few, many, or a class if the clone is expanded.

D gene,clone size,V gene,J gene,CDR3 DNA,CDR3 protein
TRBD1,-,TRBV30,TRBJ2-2,TGTGCCTGGAGCGAAGGGGGCTGGAGGACCGGGGAGCTGTTTTTT,CAWSEGGWRTGELFF
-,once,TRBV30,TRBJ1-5,TGTGCCTGGAGTGTAACGGGGGTCGAGGGTCAGCCCCAGCATTTT,CAWSVTGVEGQPQHF
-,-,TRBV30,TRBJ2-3,TGTGCCTGGAGTGTAGGAGGGGGGGCGGATACGCAGTATTTT,CAWSVGGGADTQYF
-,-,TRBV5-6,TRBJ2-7,TGTGCCAGCAGCAAAGGGGGCGGGGGATACGAGCAGTACTTC,CASSKGGGGYEQYF
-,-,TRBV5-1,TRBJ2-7,TGCGCCAGCAGCTTCAGGGGGGATGTTCCTACGGAGCAGTACTTC,CASSFRGDVPTEQYF
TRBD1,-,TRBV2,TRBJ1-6,TGTGCCACCCACCCAGATAGACAGGGCAATAATTCACCCCTCCACTTT,CATHPDRQGNNSPLHF
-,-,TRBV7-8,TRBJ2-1,TGTGCCAGCAGCTCGACAGTTAGCTCCTACAATGAGCAGTTCTTC,CASSSTVSSYNEQFF
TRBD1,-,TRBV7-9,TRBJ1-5,TGTGCCAGCAGATCGAGGGGGCGGATCACAGGTGAAAATCAGCCCCAGCATTTT,CASRSRGRITGENQPQHF
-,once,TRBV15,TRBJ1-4,TGTGCCACCAGCAGAGAAAGTGGATACTTGGAAAAACTGTTTTTT,CATSRESGYLEKLFF
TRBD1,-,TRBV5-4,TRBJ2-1,TGTGCCAGCAGCTTGGACCTCCGAGGACAGGGTGTACTCTACAATGAGCAGTTCTTC,CASSLDLRGQGVLYNEQFF
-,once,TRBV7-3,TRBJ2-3,TGTGCCAGCAGCTTACGGGGGTTTACAGATACGCAGTATTTT,CASSLRGFTDTQYF
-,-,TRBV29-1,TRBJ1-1,TGCAGCGTTTCAGGGACGAACACTGAAGCTTTCTTT,CSVSGTNTEAFF
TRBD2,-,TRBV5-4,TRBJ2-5,TGTGCCAGCAGCCGCGGGGGAGAGACCCAGTACTTC,CASSRGGETQYF
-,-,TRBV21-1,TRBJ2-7,TGTGCCAGCAGCAAAGATAGACCGGGGGGGGCGACTACATGCTCCTACGAGCAGTACTTC,CASSKDRPGGATTCSYEQYF
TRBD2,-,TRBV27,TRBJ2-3,TGTGCCAGCGGACCGAGCGGGGGGGCTCCAGATACGCAGTATTTT,CASGPSGGAPDTQYF
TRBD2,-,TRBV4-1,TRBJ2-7,TGCGCCAGCAGCCAAAAGAACAGCGGGAGGGCCGCCTACGAGCAGTACTTC,CASSQKNSGRAAYEQYF
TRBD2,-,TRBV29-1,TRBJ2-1,TGCAGCGTAGGAGCGGGAGACAATGAGCAGTTCTTC,CSVGAGDNEQFF
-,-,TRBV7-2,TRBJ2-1,TGTGCCAGCACCCCCAACGGGCGCCTCTCCTACAATGAGCAGTTCTTC,CASTPNGRLSYNEQFF
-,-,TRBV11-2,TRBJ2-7,TGTGCCAGCAGCTTAGGCGGCCCCGGCTACGAGCAGTACTTC,CASSLGGPGYEQYF
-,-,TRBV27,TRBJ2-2,TGTGCCAGCAGTTCGGTCCGGAGCACCGGGGAGCTGTTTTTT,CASSSVRSTGELFF
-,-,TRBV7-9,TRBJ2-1,TGTGCCAGCAGATCCTACAATGAGCAGTTCTTC,CASRSYNEQFF
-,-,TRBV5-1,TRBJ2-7,TGCGCCAGCAGCCCTGGAGAGGGACTCCTCTACGAGCAGTACTTC,CASSPGEGLLYEQYF
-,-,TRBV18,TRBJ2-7,TGTGCCAGCTCACCAAGACACGTCTACGAGCAGTACTTC,CASSPRHVYEQYF
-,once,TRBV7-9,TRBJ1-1,TGTGCCAGCAGCCTTAGTGGTCCAGGGTTGCCTGAAGCTTTCTTT,CASSLSGPGLPEAFF
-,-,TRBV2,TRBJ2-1,TGTGCCAGCAGGGAGGAGGGGCTATCCTACAATGAGCAGTTCTTC,CASREEGLSYNEQFF
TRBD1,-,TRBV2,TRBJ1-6,TGTGCCAGCAGTGAGAGGACAGGGTACTCACCCCTCCACTTT,CASSERTGYSPLHF
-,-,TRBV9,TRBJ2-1,TGTGCCAGCAGCCCAGAGGGCGAGGTATACAATGAGCAGTTCTTC,CASSPEGEVYNEQFF
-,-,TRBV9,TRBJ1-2,TGTGCCAGCAGCGTAGCTGGGCAGGGAAAGGATGGCTACACCTTC,CASSVAGQGKDGYTF
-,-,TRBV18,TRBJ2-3,TGTGCCAGCTCACCTCCGGAACACGTCACAGATACGCAGTATTTT,CASSPPEHVTDTQYF
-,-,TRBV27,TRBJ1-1,TGTGCCAGCAGTTTGTACATCCCCGACAGTAACACTGAAGCTTTCTTT,CASSLYIPDSNTEAFF
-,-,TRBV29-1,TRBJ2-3,TGCAGCGTTGGAGGAGATACGCAGTATTTT,CSVGGDTQYF
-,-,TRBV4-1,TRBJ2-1,TGCGCCAGCAGCCAGAGGACGGAGCAGTTCTTC,CASSQRTEQFF
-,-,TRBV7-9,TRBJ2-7,TGTGCCAGCAGACAAACCGGGACGGGAAGCTACGAGCAGTACTTC,CASRQTGTGSYEQYF
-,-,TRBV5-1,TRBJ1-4,TGCGCCAGCAGCTTCGACCCGGAGGAAAAACTGTTTTTT,CASSFDPEEKLFF
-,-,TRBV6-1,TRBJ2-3,TGTGCCAGCAGTGAAGACCGCCCTCTAAAACGGAACACAGATACGCAGTATTTT,CASSEDRPLKRNTDTQYF
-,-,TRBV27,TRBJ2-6,TGTGCCAGCAGATCGGCTACCTCTGGGGCCAACGTCCTGACTTTC,CASRSATSGANVLTF
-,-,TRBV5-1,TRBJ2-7,TGCGCCAGCAGCTTCACGGGTGGCTACGAGCAGTACTTC,CASSFTGGYEQYF
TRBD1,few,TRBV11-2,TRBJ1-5,TGTGCCAGCAGCTTAGCAGGGGGTAGTCAGCCCCAGCATTTT,CASSLAGGSQPQHF
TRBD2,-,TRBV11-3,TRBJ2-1,TGTGCCAGCAGTCGGCGGGGGACGGCCAATGAGCAGTTCTTC,CASSRRGTANEQFF
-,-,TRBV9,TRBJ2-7,TGTGCCAGCAGCGTAGATAGCTTCCTAGACGAGCAGTACTTC,CASSVDSFLDEQYF
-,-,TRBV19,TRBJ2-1,TGTGCCAGTAGTATTAGCGTAGCGAGCTCCTACAATGAGCAGTTCTTC,CASSISVASSYNEQFF